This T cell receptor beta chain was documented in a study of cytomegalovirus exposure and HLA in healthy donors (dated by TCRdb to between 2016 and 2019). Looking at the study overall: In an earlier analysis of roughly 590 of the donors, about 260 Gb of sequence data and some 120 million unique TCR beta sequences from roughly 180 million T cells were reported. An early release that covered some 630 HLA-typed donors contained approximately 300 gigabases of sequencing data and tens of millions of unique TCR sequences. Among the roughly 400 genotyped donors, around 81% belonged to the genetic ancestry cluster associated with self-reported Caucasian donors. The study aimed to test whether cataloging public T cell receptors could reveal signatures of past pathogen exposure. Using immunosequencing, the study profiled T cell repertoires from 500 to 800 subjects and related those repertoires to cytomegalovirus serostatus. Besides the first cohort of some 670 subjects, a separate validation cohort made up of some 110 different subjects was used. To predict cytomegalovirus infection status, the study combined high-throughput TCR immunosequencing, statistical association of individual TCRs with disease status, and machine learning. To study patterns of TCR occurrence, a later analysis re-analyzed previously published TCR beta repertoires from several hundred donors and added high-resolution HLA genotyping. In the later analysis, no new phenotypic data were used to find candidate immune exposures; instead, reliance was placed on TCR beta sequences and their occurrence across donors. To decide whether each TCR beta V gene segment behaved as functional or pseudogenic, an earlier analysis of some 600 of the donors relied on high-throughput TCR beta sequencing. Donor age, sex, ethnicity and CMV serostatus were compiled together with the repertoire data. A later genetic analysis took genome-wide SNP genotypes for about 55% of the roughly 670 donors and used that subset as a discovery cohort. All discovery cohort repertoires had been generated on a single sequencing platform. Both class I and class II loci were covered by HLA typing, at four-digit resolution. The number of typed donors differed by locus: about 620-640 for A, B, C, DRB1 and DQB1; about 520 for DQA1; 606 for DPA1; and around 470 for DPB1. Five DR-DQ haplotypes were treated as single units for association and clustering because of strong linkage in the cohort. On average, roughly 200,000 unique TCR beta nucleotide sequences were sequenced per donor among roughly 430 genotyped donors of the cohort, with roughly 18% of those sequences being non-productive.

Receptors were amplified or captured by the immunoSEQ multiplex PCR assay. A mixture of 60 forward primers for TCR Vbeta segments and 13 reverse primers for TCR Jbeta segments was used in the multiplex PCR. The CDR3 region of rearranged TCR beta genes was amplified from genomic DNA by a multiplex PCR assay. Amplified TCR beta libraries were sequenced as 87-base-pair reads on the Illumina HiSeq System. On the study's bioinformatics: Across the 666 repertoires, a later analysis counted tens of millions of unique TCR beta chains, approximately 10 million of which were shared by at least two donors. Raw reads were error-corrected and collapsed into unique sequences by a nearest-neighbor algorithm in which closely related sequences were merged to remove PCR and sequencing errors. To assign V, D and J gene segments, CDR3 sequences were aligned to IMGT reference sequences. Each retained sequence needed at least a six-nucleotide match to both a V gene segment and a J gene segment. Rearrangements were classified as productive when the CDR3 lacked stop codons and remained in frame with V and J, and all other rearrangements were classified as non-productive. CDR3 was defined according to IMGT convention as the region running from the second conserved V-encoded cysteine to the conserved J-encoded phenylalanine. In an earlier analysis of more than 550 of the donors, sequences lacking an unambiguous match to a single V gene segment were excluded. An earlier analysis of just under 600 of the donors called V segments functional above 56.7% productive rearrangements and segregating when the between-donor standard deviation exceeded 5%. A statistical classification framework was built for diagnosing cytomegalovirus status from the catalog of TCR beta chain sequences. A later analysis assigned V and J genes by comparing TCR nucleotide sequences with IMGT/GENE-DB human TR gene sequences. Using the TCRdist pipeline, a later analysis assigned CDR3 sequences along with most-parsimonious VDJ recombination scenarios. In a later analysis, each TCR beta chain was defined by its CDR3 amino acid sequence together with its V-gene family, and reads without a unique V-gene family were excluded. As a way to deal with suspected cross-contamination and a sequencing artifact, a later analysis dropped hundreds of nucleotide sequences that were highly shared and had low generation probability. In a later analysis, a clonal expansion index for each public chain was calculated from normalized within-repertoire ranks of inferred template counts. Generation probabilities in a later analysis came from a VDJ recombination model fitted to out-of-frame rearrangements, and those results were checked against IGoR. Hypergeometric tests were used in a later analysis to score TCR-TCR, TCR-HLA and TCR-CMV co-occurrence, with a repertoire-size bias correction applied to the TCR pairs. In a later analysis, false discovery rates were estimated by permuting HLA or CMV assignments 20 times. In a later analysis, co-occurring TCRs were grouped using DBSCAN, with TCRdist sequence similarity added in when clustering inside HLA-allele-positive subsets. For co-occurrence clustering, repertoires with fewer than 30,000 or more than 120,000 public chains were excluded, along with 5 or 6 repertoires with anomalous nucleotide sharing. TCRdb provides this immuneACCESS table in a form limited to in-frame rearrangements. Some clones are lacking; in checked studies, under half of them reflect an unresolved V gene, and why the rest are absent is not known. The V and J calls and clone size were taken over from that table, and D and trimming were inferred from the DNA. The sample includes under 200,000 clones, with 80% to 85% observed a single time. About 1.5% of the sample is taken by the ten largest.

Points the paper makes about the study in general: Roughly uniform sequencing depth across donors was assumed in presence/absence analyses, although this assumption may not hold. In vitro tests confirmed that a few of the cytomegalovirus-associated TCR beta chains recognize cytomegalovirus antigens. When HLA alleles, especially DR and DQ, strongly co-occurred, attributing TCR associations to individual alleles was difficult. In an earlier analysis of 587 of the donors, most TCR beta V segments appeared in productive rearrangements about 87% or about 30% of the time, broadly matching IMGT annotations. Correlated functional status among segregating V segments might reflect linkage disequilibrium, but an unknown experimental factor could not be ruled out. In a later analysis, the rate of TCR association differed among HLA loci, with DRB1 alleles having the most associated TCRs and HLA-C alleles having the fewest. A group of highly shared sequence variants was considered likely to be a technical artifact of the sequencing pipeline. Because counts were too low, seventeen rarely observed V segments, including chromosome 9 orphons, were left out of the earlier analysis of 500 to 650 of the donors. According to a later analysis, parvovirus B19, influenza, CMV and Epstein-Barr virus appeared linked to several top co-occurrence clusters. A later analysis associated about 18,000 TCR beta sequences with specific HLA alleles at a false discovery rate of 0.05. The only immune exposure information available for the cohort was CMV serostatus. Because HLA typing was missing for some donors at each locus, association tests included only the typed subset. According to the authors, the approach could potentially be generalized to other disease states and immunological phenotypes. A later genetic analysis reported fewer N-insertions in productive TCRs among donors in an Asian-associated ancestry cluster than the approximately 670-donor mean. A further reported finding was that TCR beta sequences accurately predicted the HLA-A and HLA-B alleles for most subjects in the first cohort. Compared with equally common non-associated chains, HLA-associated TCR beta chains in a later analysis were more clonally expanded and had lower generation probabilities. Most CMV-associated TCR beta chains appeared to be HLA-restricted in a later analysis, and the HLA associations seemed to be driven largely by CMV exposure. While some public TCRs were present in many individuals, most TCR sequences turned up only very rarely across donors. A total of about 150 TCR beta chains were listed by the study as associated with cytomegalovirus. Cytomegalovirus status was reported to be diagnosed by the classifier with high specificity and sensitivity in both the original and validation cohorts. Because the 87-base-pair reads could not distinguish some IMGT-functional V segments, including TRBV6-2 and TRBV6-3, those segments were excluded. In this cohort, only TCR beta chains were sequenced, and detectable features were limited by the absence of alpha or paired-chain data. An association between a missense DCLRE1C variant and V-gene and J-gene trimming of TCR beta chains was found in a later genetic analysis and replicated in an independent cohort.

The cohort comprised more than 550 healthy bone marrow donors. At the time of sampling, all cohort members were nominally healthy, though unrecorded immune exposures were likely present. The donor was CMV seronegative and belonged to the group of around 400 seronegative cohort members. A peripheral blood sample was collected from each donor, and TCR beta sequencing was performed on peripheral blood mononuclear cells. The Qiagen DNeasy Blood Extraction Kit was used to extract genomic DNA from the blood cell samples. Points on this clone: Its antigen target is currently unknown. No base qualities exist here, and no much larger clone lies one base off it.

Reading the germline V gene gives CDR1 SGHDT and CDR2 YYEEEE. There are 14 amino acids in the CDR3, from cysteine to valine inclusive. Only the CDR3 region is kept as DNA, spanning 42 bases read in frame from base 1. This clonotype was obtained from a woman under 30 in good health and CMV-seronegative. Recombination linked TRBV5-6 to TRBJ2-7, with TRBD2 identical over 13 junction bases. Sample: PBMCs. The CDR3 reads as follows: CASSLDTSGRAYVV. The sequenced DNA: TGTGCCAGCAGCTTGGATACTAGCGGGAGGGCCTACGTCGTC.